This paragraph covers one T cell receptor beta chain sequence. Methods used by the authors: Cell counts per sample came from amplifying reference gene primers. Here immunoSEQ multiplex PCR was the method, and the copy in TCRdb shows in-frame clones only, minus some. V, J and clone size are those of that table, while D and trimming were read from the DNA. The repertoire holds under 250,000 clones, with about 85% as singletons. The data stem from a study of blood T cell repertoires in COVID-19. At the level of the study: COVID-19 samples from acute and convalescent phases originated in the United States, Italy and Spain. PBMCs, B-cell-depleted T cells, or T cells provided the cDNA or gDNA that made up the material.

The J segment lost 2 bases and the V segment lost 2 bases, leaving 4 bases of the junction unmatched. The CDR3 length is 16 residues. The germline CDR1 and CDR2 sequences are SEHNR and FQNEAQ (reference sequence). The V call is TRBV7-9, the J call TRBJ2-1; 9 positions agree with TRBD2. Sequences were obtained from peripheral blood. This clonotype was sampled from a man between 18 and 29 years old with active or convalescent COVID-19. DNA for the CDR3: TGTGCCAGCAGCTTACTAGCGGGACATACCTACAATGAGCAGTTCTTC. Its protein is CASSLLAGHTYNEQFF.